This TCR beta chain is drawn from a study of CD8 T cells in ankylosing spondylitis. The V end was cut by 4 bases, the J end by 1 base, with 11 bases between. The germline CDR1 and CDR2 sequences are SGHRS and YFSETQ. The CDR3 is 14 amino acids. By quantitative 5'-RACE with molecular barcodes, the TCR beta libraries were made. From the 5' RACE reads, TCRdb called clonotypes with MiXCR, one entry per CDR3 protein. Of 100,000 or so distinct CDR3 sequences in the sample, more than 20% were seen once. The gene calls are TRBV5-1 and TRBJ2-5, with unresolved D. The sample taken for sequencing was synovial fluid, either unsorted or a sorted T cell fraction (not recorded which). The clonotype originates from a male donor with ankylosing spondylitis. CDR3 sequence (DNA): TGCGCCAGCAGCCCGGACCGTTCCCAAGAGACCCAGTACTTC. Its translation is CASSPDRSQETQYF.